What follows are 2 T cell receptor beta chains derived from one specimen sequenced in a study of CD8+ T cells in alopecia areata. cDNA reverse transcribed from extracted RNA served as the sequencing template. Clones were sequenced by immunoSEQ multiplex PCR, and TCRdb holds only the in-frame ones, with some missing. Seen here are about 280,000 clones, more than 45% observed once, and the top ten hold over 1.5%. Treatment in this sample: oral pan-JAK inhibitor, 5-10 mg twice daily. The specimen comprised CD4+ T cells sorted from blood, sampled at week 24, from a patient treated with tofacitinib. These receptors all come from a human donor with alopecia areata.

In DNA, the CDR3 is TGTGCCTGGAGTGTACGGGGACAGACTGGCTACACCTTC. Its translation: CAWSVRGQTGYTF. The rearrangement uses TRBV30 and TRBJ1-2; TRBD1 agrees at 7 bases. Germline CDR1 is GTSNPN and CDR2 is SVGIG (reference sequence). The CDR3 loop spans 13 amino acids. V trimming: 0 bases; J trimming: 7 bases; junction bases outside the gene matches: 5. The full variable domain, its missing parts supplied by reference TRBV30 and TRBJ1-2, is SQTIHQWPATLVQPVGSPLSLECTVEGTSNPNLYWYRQAAGRGLQLLFYSVGIGQISSEVPQNLSASRPQDRQFILSSKKLLLSDSGFYLCAWSVRGQTGYTFGSGTRLTVV.

This clone has just one count. This chain uses TRBV30 with TRBJ1-5; 8 nucleotides align to TRBD1. The CDR3 is 13 amino acids. Trimming at V came to 5 bases and at J to 2 bases, leaving 2 bases not matched to a gene. Germline CDR1 GTSNPN, CDR2 SVGIG (reference sequence). DNA for the CDR3: TGTGCCTGGCAGACAGGGGGCAATCAGCCCCAGCATTTT. The encoded protein is CAWQTGGNQPQHF.